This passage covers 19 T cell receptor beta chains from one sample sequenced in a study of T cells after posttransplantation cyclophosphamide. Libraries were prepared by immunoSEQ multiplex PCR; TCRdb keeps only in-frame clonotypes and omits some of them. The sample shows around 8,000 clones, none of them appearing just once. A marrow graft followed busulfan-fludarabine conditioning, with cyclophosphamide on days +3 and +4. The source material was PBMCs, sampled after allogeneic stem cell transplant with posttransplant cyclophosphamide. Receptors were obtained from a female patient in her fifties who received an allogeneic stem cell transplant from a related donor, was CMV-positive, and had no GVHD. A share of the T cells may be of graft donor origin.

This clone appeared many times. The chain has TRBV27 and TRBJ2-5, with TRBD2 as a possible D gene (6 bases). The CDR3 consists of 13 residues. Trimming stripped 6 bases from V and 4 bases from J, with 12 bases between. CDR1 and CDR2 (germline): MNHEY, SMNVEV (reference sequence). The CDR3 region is CASSAIGGETQYF. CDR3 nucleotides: TGTGCCAGCAGCGCCATCGGGGGAGAGACCCAGTACTTC.

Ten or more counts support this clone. CDR3 bases: TGCAGCGCCCGAGGGACAACCAACTCCTACGAGCAGTACTTC. Encoded protein: CSARGTTNSYEQYF. The V and J genes are TRBV29-1 and TRBJ2-7; D possibly corresponds to TRBD1 (6 bases). The V and J ends lost 7 bases and 0 bases respectively, with 16 bases between them. CDR1 and CDR2 (germline): SQVTM, ANQGSEA. The CDR3 is made up of 14 amino acids.

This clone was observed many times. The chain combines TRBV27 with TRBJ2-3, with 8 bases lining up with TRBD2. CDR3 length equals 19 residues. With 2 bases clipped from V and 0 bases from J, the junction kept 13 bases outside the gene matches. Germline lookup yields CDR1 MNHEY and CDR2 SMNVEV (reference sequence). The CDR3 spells CASSLLLLADKGSTDTQYF. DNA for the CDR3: TGTGCCAGCAGTTTACTCCTACTAGCGGACAAGGGGAGCACAGATACGCAGTATTTT.

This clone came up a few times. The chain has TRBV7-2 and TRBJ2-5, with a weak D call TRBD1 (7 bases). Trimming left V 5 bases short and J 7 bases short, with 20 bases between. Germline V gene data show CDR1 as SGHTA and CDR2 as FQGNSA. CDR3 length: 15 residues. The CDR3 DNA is TGTGCCAGCAGCGTTTCGCGGGACAGCACAGGGACCCAGTACTTC. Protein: CASSVSRDSTGTQYF.

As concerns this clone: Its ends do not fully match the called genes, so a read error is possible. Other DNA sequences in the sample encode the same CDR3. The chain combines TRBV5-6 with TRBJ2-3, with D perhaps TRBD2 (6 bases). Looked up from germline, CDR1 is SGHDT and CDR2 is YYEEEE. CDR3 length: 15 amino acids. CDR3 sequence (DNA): TGTGCCAGTAGCTGGCGGGGTAGCGACTTAGATACGCAGTATTTT. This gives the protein CASSWRGSDLDTQYF.

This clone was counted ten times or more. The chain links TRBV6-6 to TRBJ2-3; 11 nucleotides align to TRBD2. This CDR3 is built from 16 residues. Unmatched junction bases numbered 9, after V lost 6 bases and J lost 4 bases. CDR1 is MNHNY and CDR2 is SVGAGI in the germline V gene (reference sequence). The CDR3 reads CASRYGLAGFADTQYF. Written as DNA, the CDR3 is TGTGCCAGCAGATACGGACTAGCGGGTTTCGCAGATACGCAGTATTTT.

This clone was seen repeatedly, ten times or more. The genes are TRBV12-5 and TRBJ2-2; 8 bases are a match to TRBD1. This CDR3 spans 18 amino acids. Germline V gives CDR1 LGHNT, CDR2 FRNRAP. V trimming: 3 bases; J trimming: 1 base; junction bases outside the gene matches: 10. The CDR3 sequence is CASGFINRGTGNTGELFF. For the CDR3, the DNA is TGTGCTAGTGGTTTTATTAATCGGGGGACAGGGAACACCGGGGAGCTGTTTTTT.

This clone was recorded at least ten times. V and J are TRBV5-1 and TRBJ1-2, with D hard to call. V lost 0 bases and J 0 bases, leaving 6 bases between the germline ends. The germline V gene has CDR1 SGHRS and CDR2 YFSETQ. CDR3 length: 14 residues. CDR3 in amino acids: CASSLESPNYGYTF. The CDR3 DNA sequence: TGCGCCAGCAGCTTGGAATCTCCTAACTATGGCTACACCTTC.

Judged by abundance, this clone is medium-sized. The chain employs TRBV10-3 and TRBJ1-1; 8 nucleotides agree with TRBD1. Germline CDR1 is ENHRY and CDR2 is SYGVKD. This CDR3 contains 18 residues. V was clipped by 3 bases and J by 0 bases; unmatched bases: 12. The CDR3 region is CAISEGGQGLTMNTEAFF. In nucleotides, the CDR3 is TGTGCCATCAGTGAAGGTGGACAGGGATTAACTATGAACACTGAAGCTTTCTTT.

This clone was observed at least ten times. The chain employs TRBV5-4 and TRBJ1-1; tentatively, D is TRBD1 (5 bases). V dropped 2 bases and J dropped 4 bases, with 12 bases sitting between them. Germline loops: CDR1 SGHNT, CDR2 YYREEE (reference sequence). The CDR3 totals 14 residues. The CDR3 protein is CASSLRRESTEAFF. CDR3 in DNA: TGTGCCAGCAGCTTACGCAGGGAGAGCACTGAAGCTTTCTTT.

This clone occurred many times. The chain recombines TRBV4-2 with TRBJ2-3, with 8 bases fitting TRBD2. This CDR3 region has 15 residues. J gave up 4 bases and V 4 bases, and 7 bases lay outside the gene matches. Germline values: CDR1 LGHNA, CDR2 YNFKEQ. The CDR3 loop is CASSPRTSPSDTQYF. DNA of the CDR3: TGTGCCAGCAGCCCGCGGACTAGCCCTTCAGATACGCAGTATTTT.

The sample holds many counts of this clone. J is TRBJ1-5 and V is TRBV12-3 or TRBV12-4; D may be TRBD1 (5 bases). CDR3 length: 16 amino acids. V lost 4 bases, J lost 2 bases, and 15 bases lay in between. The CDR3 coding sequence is TGTGCCAGCAGTTCGGGCCGGAGAGGGGGCAATCAGCCCCAGCATTTT. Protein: CASSSGRRGGNQPQHF.

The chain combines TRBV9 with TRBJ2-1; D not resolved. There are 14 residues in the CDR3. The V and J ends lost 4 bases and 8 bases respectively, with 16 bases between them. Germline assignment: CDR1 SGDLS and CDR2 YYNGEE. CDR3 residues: CASSPRPQGYEQFF. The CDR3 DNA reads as TGTGCCAGCAGCCCCCGTCCCCAAGGCTATGAGCAGTTCTTC.

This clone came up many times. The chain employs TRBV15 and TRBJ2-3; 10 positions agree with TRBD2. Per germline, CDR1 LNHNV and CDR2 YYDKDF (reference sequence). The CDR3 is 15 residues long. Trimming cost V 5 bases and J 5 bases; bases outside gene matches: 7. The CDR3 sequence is CATSRASGRRDTQYF. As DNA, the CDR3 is TGTGCCACCAGCCGAGCTAGCGGGAGAAGAGATACGCAGTATTTT.

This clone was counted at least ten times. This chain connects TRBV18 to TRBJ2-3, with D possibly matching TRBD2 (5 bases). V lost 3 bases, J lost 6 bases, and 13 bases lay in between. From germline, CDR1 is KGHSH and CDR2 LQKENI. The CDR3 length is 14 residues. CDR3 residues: CASSPEAAGDTQYF. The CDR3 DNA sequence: TGTGCCAGCTCACCGGAAGCGGCGGGTGATACGCAGTATTTT.

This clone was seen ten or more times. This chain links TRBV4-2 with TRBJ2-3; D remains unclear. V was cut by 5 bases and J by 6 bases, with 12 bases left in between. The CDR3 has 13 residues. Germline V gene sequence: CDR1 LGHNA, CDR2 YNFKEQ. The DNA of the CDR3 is TGTGCCAGCAGCAAGGTCCGGGTGGATACGCAGTATTTT. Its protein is CASSKVRVDTQYF.

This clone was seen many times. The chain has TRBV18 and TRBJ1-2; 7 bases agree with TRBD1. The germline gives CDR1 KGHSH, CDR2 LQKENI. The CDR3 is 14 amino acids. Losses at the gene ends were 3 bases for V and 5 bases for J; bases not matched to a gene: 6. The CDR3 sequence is CASSPGQANYGYTF. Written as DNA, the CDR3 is TGTGCCAGCTCACCCGGACAGGCGAATTATGGCTACACCTTC.

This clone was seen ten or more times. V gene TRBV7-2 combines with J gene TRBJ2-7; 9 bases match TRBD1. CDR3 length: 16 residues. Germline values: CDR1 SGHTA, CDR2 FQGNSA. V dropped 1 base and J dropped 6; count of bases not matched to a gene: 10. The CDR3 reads CASSLEGTGSRGEQYF. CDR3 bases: TGTGCCAGCAGCTTAGAAGGGACAGGGTCGCGGGGCGAGCAGTACTTC.

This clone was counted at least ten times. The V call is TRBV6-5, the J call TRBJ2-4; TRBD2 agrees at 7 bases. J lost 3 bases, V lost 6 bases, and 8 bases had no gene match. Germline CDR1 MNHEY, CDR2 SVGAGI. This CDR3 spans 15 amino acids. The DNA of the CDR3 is TGTGCCAGCAGCCGGACTAGAGGTTACAAAAACATTCAGTACTTC. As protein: CASSRTRGYKNIQYF.